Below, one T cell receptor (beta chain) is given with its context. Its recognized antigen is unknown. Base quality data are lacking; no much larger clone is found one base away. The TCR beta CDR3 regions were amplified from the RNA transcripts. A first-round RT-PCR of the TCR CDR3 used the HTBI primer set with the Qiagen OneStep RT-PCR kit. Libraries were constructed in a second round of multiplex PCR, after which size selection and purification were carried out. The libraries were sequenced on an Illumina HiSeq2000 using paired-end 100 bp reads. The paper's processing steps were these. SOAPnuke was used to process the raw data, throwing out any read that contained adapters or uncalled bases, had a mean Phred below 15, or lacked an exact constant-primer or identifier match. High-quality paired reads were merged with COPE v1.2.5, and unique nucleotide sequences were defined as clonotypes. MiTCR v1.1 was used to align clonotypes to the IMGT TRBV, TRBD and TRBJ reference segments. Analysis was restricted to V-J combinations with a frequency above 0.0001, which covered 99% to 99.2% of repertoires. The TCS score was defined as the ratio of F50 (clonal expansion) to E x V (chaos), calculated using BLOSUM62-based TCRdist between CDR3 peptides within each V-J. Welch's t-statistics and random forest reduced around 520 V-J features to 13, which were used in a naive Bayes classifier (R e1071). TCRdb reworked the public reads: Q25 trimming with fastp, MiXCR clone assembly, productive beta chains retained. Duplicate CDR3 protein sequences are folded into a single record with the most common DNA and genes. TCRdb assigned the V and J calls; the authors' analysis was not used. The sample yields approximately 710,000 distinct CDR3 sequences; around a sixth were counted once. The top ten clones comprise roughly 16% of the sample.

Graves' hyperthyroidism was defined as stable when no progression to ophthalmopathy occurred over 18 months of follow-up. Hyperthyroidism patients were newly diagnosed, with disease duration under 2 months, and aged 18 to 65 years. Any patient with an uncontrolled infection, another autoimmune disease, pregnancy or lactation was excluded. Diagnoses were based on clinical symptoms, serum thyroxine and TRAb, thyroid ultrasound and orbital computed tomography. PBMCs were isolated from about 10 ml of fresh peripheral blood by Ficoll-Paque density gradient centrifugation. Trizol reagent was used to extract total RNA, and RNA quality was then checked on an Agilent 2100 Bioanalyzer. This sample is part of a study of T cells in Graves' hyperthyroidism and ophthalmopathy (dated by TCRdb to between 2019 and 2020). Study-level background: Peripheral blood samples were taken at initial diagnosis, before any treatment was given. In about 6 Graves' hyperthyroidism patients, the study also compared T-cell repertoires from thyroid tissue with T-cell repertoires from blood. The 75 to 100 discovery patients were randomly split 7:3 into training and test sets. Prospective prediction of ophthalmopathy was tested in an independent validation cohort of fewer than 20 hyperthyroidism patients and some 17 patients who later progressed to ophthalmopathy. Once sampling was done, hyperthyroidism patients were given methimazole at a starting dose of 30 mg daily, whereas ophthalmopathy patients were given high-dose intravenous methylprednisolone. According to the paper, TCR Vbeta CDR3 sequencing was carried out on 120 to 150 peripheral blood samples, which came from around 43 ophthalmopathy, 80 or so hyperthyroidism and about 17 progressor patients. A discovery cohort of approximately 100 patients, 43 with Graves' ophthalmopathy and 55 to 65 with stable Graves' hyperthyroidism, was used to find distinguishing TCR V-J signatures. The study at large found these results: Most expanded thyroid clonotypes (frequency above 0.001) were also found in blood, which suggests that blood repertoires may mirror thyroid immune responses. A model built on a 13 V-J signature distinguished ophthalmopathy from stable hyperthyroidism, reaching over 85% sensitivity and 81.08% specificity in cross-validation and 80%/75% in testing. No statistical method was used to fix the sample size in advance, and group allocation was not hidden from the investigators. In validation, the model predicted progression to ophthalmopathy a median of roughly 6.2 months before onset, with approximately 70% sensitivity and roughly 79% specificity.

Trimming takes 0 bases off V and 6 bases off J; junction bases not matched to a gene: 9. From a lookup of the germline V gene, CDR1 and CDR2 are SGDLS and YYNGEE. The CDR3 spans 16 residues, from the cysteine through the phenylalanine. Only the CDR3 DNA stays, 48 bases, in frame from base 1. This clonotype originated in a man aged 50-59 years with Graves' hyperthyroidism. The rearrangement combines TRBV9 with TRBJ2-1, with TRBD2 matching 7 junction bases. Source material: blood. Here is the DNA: TGTGCCAGCAGCGTAGCTAGGCGGGAGTTAGGCAATGAGCAGTTCTTC. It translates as CASSVARRELGNEQFF.